This T cell receptor (beta chain) was profiled in a study of T-cell reconstitution after alpha-beta-depleted transplantation in children. This sample's TCRbeta library carried unique molecular identifier barcodes. TCRdb independently ran MiXCR on the PCR reads; one entry per CDR3 protein. The data contain about 340,000 distinct CDR3 sequences, 10% to 15% of them seen just once; the ten biggest clones take up approximately 4.2%. CDR1 is ENHRY and CDR2 is SYGVKD in the germline V gene. CDR3 length equals 15 residues. With 10 bases clipped from V and 3 bases from J, the junction kept 6 bases outside the gene matches.

The sequencing here drew on PBMCs, taken from the stem cell graft. The genes are TRBV10-3 and TRBJ2-3, with 14 positions matching TRBD2. The TCR was taken from a human donor who donated a stem cell graft to a child with Fanconi anemia. The CDR3 DNA is TGTGCCACCGGGACTAGCGGGGGCGGGACAGATACGCAGTATTTT. Residues: CATGTSGGGTDTQYF.